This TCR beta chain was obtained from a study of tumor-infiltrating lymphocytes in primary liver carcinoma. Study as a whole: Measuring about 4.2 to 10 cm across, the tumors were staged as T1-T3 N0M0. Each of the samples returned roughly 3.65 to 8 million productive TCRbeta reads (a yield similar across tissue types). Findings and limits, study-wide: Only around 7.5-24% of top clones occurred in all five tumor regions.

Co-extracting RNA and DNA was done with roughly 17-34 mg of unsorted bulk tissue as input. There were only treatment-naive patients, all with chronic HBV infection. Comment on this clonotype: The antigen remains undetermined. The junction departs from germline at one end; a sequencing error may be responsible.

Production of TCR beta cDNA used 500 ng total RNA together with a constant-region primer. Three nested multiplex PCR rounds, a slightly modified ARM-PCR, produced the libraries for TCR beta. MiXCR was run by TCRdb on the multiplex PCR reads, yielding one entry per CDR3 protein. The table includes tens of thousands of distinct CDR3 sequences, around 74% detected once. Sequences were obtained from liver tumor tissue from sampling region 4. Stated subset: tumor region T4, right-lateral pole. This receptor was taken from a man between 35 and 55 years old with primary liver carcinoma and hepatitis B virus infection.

The CDR3 DNA sequence: TGCGCCAGCAGTGAAGGGGTGGATGGGGCCAACGCCCTGATTTTC. Amino acids: CASSEGVDGANALIF. The chain employs TRBV6-1 and TRBJ2-6; perhaps TRBD1 as D (5 bases). Germline CDR1 MNHNS, CDR2 SASEGT. This CDR3 spans 15 amino acids.